These 17 T cell receptor beta chains came from one sample sequenced in a study of monozygotic twins with inflammatory bowel disease. Using the 5' RACE reads, TCRdb records one entry per CDR3 protein without DNA. The listing records 200,000 to 250,000 distinct CDR3 sequences. Sample: blood. All receptors come from a human donor with ulcerative colitis or Crohn's disease, or a healthy co-twin of an affected twin (not recorded which).

The V and J genes are TRBV15 and TRBJ1-1. Germline assignment: CDR1 LNHNV and CDR2 YYDKDF (reference sequence). This CDR3 is 15 amino acids long. The chain's CDR3 is CATSRENLRNTEAFF.

V usage is TRBV21-1 and J usage is TRBJ2-1; TCRdb indicates TRBD1, and absent DNA this call remains unverified. TRBV21-1 is a listed pseudogene. The CDR3 is 21 residues long. This CDR3 reads CASSKITVDRGRGDSYNEQFF.

V usage is TRBV29-1 and J usage is TRBJ2-2; the D call of TRBD1 rests on TCRdb alone, since no DNA is present to check it. CDR1 and CDR2 from the germline V gene are SQVTM and ANQGSEA. The CDR3 loop spans 14 amino acids. The chain's CDR3 is CSVTGTPNTGELFF.

This CDR3 is CASSIFSMGETQYF. The J gene is TRBJ2-5, the V gene TRBV12-3 or TRBV12-4. The CDR3 sequence is 14 residues long.

This chain uses TRBV10-3 with TRBJ2-1; as DNA is missing, the TRBD1 call by TCRdb cannot be tested. This CDR3 spans 14 amino acids. The germline CDR1 and CDR2 sequences are ENHRY and SYGVKD. The chain's CDR3 is CAIRDAGTSSSQFF.

The chain's CDR3 is CSAPTWDGGPKAFF. The V and J genes are TRBV20-1 and TRBJ1-1; TCRdb designates TRBD1, a call that cannot be tested without DNA. CDR1 is DFQATT, CDR2 SNEGSKA, per germline (reference sequence). The CDR3 has 14 residues.

The chain combines TRBV7-9 with TRBJ1-1; TCRdb's assignment of TRBD1 cannot be checked, as there is no DNA. This CDR3 has 17 residues. Germline CDR1 is SEHNR and CDR2 is FQNEAQ (reference sequence). The chain's CDR3 is CASRPFWGRCFSGEAFF.

The chain couples TRBV7-2 to TRBJ2-1; TCRdb proposes TRBD2, but this gene call is untestable without DNA. CDR3 length equals 16 residues. CDR1 is SGHTA and CDR2 is FQGNSA in the germline V gene. CDR3 in amino acids: CASSIAGTSAYNEQFF.

The V and J genes are TRBV18 and TRBJ2-2. The CDR3 is made up of 13 amino acids. In germline, CDR1 is KGHSH, CDR2 LQKENI. The CDR3 loop is CASSPIATGELFF.

The chain employs TRBV5-1 and TRBJ1-5; TCRdb names TRBD1, which stays unverified in the absence of DNA. Germline V CDR1 and CDR2: SGHRS, YFSETQ. The CDR3 totals 17 residues. This CDR3 is CASSLAPRTDSNQPQHF.

The V and J genes are TRBV20-1 and TRBJ2-3; TCRdb reports TRBD1, a call that lacks DNA to check it against. The germline V gene encodes CDR1 DFQATT and CDR2 SNEGSKA (reference sequence). This CDR3 is 14 amino acids long. Here the CDR3 reads CSVQGGSSTDTQYF.

This chain links TRBV24-1 with TRBJ1-5; TCRdb gives TRBD1 as the D gene, but with no DNA this cannot be confirmed. The CDR3 has 16 amino acids. Germline V gene data show CDR1 as KGHDR and CDR2 as SFDVKD. The CDR3 spells CATSDSGTTSNQPQHF.

This chain connects TRBV5-1 to TRBJ1-1. Germline values: CDR1 SGHRS, CDR2 YFSETQ. The CDR3 extends over 14 amino acids. CDR3 amino acids: CASSSTSLNTEAFF.

The V call is TRBV3-1, the J call TRBJ1-1. The CDR3 contains 14 residues. Germline V gene data show CDR1 as LGHDT and CDR2 as YNNKEL (reference sequence). The CDR3 sequence is CASSLHARNTEAFF.

The chain's CDR3 is CASSTLQADYGYTF. The chain links TRBV18 to TRBJ1-2. CDR1 and CDR2 (germline): KGHSH, LQKENI. This CDR3 is built from 14 residues.

The chain recombines TRBV5-1 with TRBJ2-2; TCRdb returns TRBD1, unconfirmable since there is no DNA. CDR3 length equals 16 residues. In germline, CDR1 is SGHRS, CDR2 YFSETQ. CDR3 sequence: CASSLVGQANTGELFF.

The chain employs TRBV18 and TRBJ2-5. The CDR3 runs to 13 residues. In germline, CDR1 is KGHSH, CDR2 LQKENI. CDR3 protein: CASSPGYQETQYF.